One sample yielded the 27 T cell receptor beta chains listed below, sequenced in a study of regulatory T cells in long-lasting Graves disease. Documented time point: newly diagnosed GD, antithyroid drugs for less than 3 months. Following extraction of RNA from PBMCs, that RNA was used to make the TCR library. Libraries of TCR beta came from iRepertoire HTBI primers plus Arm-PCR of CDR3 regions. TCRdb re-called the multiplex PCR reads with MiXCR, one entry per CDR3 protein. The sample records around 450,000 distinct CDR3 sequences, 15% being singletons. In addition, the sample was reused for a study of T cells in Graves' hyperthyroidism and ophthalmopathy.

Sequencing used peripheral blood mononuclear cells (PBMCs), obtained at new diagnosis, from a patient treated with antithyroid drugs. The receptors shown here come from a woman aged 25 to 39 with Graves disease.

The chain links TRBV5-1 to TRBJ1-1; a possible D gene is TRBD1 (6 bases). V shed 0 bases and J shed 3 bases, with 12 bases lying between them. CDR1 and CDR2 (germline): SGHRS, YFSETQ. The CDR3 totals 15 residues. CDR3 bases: TGCGCCAGCAGCTTGGCCGTAGGGGGATACACTGAAGCTTTCTTT. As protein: CASSLAVGGYTEAFF.

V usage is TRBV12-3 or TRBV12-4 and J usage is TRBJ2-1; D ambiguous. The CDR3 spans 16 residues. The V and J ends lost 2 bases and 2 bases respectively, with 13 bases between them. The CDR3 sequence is CASSLLRAGTYNEQFF. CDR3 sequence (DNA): TGTGCCAGCAGTTTACTGCGTGCAGGAACCTACAATGAGCAGTTCTTC.

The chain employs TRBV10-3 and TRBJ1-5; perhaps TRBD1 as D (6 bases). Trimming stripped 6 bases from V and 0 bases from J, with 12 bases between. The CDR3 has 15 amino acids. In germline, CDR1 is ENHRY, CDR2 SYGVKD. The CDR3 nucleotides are TGTGCCATCAGCCGAACGGACAGTAGCAATCAGCCCCAGCATTTT. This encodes CAISRTDSSNQPQHF.

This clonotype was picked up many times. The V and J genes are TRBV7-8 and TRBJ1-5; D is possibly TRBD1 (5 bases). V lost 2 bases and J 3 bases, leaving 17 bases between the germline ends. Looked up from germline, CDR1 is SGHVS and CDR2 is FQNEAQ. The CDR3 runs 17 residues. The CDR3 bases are TGTGCCAGCAGCTTACGTCGGGGGGGGGGTTACAATCAGCCCCAGCATTTT. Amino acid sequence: CASSLRRGGGYNQPQHF.

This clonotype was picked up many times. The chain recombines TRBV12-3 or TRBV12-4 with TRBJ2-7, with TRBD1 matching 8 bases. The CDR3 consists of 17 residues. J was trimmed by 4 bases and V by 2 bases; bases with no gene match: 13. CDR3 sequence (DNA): TGTGCCAGCAGTTTAACGACAGGGGCCCATATCTTTTACGAGCAGTACTTC. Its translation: CASSLTTGAHIFYEQYF.

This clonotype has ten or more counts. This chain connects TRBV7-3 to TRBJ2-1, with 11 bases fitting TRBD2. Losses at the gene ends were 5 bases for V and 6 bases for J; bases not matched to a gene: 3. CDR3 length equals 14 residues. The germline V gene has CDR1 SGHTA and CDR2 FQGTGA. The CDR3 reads CASSRTSGLNEQFF. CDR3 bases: TGTGCCAGCAGCCGGACTAGCGGGCTCAATGAGCAGTTCTTC.

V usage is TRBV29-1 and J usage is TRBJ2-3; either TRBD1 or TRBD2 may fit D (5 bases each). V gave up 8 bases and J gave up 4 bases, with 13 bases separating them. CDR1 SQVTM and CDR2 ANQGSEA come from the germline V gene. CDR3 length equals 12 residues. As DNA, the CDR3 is TGCAGCACCTGGGGGTTGGCAGATACGCAGTATTTT. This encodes CSTWGLADTQYF.

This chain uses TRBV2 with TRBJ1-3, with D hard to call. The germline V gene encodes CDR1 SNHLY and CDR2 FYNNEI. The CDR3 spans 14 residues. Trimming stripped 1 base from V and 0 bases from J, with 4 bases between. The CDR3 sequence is CASSEEGSGNTIYF. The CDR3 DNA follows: TGTGCCAGCAGTGAAGAGGGCTCTGGAAACACCATATATTTT.

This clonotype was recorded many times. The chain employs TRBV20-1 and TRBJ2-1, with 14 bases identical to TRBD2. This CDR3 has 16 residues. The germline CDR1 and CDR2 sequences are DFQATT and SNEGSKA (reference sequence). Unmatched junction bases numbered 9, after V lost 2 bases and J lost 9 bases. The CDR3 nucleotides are TGCAGTGCTAGATCGACTAGCGGGAGGGCCGGGGGTGAGCAGTTCTTC. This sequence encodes CSARSTSGRAGGEQFF.

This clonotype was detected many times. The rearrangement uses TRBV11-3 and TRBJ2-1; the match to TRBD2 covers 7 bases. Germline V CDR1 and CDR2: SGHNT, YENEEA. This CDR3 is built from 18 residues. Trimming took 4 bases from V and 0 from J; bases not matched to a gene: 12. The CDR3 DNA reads TGTGCCAGCAGCTCTAGCGGAACACTGGGGTCCTCCTACAATGAGCAGTTCTTC. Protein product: CASSSSGTLGSSYNEQFF.

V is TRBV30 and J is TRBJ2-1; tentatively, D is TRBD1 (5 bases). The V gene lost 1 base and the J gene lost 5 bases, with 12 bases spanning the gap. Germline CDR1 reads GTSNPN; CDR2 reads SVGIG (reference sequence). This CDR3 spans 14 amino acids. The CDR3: CAWSARRRDNEQFF. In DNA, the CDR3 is TGTGCCTGGAGTGCACGACGCAGGGACAATGAGCAGTTCTTC.

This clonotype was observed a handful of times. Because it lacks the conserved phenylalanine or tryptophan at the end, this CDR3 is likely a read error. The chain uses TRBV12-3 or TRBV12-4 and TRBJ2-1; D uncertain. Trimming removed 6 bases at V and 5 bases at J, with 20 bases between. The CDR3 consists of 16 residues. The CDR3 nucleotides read TGTGCCAGCAGAGCCCCTAGGATTCACTTTGACAATGAGCAGTTCCTC. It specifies CASRAPRIHFDNEQFL.

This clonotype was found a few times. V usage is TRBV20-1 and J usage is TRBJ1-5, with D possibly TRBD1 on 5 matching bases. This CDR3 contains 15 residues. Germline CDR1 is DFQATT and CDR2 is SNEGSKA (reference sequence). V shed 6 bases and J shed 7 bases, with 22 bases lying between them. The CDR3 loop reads CSAPHPGVWVQPQHF. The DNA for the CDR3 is TGCAGTGCCCCTCACCCGGGGGTTTGGGTACAGCCCCAGCATTTT.

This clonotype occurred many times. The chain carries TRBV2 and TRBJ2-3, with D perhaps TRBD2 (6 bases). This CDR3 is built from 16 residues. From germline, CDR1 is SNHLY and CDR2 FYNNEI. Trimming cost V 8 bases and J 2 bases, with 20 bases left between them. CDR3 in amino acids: CASRRTGGTITDTQYF. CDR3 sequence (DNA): TGTGCCAGCCGGAGGACTGGCGGGACCATCACAGATACGCAGTATTTT.

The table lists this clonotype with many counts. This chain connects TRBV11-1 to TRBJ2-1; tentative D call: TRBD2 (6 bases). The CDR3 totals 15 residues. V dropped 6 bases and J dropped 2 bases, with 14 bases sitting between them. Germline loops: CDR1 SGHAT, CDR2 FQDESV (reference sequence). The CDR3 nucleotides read TGTGCCAGCAGTTCACCGGGGACTGCCTACAATGAGCAGTTCTTC. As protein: CASSSPGTAYNEQFF.

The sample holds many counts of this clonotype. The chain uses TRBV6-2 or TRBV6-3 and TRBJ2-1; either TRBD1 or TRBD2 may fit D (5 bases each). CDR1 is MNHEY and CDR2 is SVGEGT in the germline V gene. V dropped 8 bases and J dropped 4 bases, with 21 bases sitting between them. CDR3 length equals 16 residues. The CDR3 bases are TGTGCCAGCCAGTTACAGCCCGGGACCGATTACAATGAGCAGTTCTTC. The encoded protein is CASQLQPGTDYNEQFF.

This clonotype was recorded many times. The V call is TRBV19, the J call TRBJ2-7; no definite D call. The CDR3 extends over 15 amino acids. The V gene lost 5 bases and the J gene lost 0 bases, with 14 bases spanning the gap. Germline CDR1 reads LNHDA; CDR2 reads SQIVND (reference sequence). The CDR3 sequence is CASSVGDGSSYEQYF. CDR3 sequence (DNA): TGTGCCAGTAGTGTGGGTGATGGTAGCTCCTACGAGCAGTACTTC.

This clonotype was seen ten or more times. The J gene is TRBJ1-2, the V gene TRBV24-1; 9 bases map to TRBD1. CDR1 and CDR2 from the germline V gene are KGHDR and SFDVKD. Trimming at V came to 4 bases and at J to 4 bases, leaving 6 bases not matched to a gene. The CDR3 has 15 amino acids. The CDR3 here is CATSETPGQGYGYTF. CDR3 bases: TGTGCCACCAGTGAAACTCCGGGACAGGGCTATGGCTACACCTTC.

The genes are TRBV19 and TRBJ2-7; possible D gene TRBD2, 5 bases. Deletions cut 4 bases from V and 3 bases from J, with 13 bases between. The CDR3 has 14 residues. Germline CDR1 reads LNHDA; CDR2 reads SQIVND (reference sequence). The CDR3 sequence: CASSRNSGNYEQYF. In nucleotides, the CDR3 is TGTGCCAGTAGTAGGAACAGCGGAAACTACGAGCAGTACTTC.

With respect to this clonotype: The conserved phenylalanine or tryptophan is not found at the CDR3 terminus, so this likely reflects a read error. CDR3 in amino acids: CASSSIDRVGNEQFL. The CDR3 nucleotides read TGTGCCAGTAGCTCTATCGACAGGGTTGGCAATGAGCAGTTCCTC. The chain combines TRBV11-3 with TRBJ2-1; 7 bases are shared with TRBD1. Germline assignment: CDR1 SGHNT and CDR2 YENEEA. The length of the CDR3 is 15 residues.

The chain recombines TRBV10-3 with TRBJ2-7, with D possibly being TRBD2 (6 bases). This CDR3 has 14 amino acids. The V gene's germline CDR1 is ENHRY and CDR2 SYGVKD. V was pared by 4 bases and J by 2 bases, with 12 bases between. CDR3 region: CAISVDGGTYEQYF. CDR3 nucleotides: TGTGCCATCAGTGTGGACGGGGGTACCTACGAGCAGTACTTC.

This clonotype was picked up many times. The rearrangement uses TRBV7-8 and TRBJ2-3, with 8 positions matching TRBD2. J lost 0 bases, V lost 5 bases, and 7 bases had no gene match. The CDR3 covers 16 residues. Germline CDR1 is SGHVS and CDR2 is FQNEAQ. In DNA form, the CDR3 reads TGTGCCAGCAGCCCTCGGGAGGGGTCCAGCACAGATACGCAGTATTTT. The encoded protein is CASSPREGSSTDTQYF.

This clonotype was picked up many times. The CDR3, as DNA: TGTGCCAGCGGCGGACAGAAGTTCACCTCCTACGAGCAGTACTTC. This translates into CASGGQKFTSYEQYF. This chain connects TRBV6-1 to TRBJ2-7; weak D call: TRBD1 (6 bases). V lost 8 bases and J lost 0, with 17 bases in between. Germline loops: CDR1 MNHNS, CDR2 SASEGT. The CDR3 has 15 amino acids.

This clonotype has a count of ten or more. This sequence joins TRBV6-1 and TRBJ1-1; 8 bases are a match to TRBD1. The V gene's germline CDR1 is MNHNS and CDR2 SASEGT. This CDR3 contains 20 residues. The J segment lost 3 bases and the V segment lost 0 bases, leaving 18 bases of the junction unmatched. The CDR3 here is CASSEAVGQVSNVIDTEAFF. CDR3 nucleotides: TGTGCCAGCAGTGAAGCTGTGGGACAGGTTTCCAACGTCATTGACACTGAAGCTTTCTTT.

CDR3 protein: CATSRTRNGNTEAFF. The CDR3 region has the DNA TGTGCCACCAGCAGAACGAGGAATGGGAACACTGAAGCTTTCTTT. The chain couples TRBV15 to TRBJ1-1; no clear D. Germline V gene sequence: CDR1 LNHNV, CDR2 YYDKDF (reference sequence). Trimming took off 2 bases at V and 1 base at J, with 11 bases between the two ends. The CDR3 covers 15 residues.

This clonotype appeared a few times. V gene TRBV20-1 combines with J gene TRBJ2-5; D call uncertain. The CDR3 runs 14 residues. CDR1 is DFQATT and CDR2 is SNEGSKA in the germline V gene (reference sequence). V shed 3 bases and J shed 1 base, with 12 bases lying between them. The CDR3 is CSASSAAIQETQYF. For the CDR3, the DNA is TGCAGTGCTAGCTCGGCAGCCATCCAAGAGACCCAGTACTTC.

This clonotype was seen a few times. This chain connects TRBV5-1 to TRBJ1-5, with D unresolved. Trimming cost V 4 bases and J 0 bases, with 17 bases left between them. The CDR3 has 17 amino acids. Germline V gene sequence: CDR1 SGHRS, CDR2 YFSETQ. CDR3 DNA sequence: TGCGCCAGCAGCCCCGGGGTAGGGCCCTATAGCAATCAGCCCCAGCATTTT. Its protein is CASSPGVGPYSNQPQHF.